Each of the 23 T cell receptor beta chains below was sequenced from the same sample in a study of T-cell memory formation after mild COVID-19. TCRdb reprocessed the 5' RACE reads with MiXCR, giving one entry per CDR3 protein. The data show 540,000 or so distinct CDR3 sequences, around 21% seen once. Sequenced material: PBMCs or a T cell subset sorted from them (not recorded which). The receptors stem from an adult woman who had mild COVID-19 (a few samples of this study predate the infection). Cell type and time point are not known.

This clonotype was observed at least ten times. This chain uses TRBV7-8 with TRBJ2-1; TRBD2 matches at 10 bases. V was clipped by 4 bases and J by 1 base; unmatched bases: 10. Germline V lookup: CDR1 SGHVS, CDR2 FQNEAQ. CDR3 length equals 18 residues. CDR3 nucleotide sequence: TGTGCCAGCAGCTCCCTAGCGGGGGCCGCACTTTCCTACAATGAGCAGTTCTTC. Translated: CASSSLAGAALSYNEQFF.

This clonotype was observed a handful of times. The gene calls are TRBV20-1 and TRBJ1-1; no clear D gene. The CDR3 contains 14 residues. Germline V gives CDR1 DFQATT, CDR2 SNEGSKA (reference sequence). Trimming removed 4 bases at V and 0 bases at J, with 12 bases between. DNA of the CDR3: TGCAGTGCTACGTCAACCGGAATGAACACTGAAGCTTTCTTT. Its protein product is CSATSTGMNTEAFF.

CDR3 coding DNA: TGTGCCAGCAGCTTAGTTGGTTACTTCGGCACAGATACGCAGTATTTT. As protein: CASSLVGYFGTDTQYF. The chain carries TRBV7-9 and TRBJ2-3; D unclear. CDR1 is SEHNR and CDR2 is FQNEAQ in the germline V gene (reference sequence). CDR3 length: 16 amino acids. Between the trimmed V and J ends, which lost 1 base and 1 base, there was a span of 12 bases.

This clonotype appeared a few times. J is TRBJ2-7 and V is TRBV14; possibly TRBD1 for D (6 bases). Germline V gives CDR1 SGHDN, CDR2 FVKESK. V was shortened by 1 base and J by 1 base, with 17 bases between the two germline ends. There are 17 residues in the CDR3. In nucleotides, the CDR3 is TGTGCCAGCAGCCAAGTGGCAGGGGCCACCCTATCCTACGAGCAGTACTTC. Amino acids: CASSQVAGATLSYEQYF. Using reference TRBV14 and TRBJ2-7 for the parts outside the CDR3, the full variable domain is EAGVTQFPSHSVIEKGQTVTLRCDPISGHDNLYWYRRVMGKEIKFLLHFVKESKQDESGMPNNRFLAERTGGTYSTLKVQPAELEDSGVYFCASSQVAGATLSYEQYFGPGTRLTVT.

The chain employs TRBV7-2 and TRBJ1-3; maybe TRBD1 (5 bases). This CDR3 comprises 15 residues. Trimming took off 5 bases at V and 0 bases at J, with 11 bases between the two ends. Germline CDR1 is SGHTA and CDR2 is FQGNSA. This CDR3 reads CASSQGTLSGNTIYF. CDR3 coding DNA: TGTGCCAGCAGCCAAGGGACCCTCTCTGGAAACACCATATATTTT.

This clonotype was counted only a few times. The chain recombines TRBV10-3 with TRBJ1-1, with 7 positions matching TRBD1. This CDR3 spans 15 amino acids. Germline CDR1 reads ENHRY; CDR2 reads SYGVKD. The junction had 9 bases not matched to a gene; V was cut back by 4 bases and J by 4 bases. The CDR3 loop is CAISGGLTGSTEAFF. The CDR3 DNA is TGTGCCATCAGTGGGGGGCTGACAGGGAGCACTGAAGCTTTCTTT.

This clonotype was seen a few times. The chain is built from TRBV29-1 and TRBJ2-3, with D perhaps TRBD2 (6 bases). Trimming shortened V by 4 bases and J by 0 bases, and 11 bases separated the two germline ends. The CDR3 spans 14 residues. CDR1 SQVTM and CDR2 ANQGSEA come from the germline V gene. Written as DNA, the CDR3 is TGCAGCGTTGTCGGGACTTCTAGCACAGATACGCAGTATTTT. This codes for CSVVGTSSTDTQYF.

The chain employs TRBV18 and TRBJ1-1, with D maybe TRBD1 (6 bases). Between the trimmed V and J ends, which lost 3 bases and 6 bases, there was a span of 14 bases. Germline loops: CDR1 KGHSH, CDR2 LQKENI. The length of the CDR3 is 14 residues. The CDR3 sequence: CASSPGQSGAEAFF. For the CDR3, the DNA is TGTGCCAGCTCACCCGGACAGTCGGGCGCTGAAGCTTTCTTT. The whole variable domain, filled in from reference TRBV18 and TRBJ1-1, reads NAGVMQNPRHLVRRRGQEARLRCSPMKGHSHVYWYRQLPEEGLKFMVYLQKENIIDESGMPKERFSAEFPKEGPSILRIQQVVRGDSAAYFCASSPGQSGAEAFFGQGTRLTVV.

Here the CDR3 reads CSARDPGQSEAFF. The CDR3 region has the DNA TGCAGTGCTAGAGATCCGGGACAAAGTGAAGCTTTCTTT. This chain uses TRBV20-1 with TRBJ1-1, with a possible D match to TRBD1 (6 bases). The CDR3 is 13 amino acids. Trimming took off 0 bases at V and 7 bases at J, with 12 bases between the two ends. CDR1 DFQATT and CDR2 SNEGSKA come from the germline V gene (reference sequence).

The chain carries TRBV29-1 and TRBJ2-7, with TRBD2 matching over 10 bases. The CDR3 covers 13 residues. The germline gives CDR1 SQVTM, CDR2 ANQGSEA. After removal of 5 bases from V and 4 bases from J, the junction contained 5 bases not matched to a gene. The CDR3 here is CSVLAGDNYEQYF. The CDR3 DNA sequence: TGCAGCGTTCTAGCGGGAGATAATTACGAGCAGTACTTC.

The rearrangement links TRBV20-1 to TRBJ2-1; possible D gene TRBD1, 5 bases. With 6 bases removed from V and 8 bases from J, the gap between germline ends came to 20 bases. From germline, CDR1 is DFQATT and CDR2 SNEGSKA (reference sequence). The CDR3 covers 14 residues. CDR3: CSAQAQGRAHEQFF. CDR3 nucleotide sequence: TGCAGTGCCCAGGCCCAGGGAAGAGCTCATGAGCAGTTCTTC.

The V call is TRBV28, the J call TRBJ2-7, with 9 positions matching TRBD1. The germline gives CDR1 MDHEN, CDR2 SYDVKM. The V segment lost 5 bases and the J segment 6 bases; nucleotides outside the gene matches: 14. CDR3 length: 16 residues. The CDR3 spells CASSPPAGTGKGEQYF. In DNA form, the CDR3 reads TGTGCCAGCAGTCCCCCAGCCGGGACAGGGAAAGGCGAGCAGTACTTC.

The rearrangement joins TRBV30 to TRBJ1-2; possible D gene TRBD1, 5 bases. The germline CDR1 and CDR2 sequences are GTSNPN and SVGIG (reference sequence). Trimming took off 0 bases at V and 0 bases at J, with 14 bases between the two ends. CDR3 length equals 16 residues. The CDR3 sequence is CAWSVSLGRPNYGYTF. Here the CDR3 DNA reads TGTGCCTGGAGTGTAAGTCTGGGGCGTCCTAACTATGGCTACACCTTC.

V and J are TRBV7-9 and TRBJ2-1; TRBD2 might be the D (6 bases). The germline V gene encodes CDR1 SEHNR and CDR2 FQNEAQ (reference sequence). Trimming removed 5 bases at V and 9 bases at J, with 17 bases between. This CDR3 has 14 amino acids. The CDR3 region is CASSPDPLGGEQFF. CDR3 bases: TGTGCCAGCAGCCCCGACCCCCTGGGGGGTGAGCAGTTCTTC.

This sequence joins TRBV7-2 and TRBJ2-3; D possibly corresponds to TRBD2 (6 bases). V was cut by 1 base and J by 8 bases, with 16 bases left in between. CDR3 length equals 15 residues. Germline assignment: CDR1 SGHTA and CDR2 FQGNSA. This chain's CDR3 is CASSLGGTLFRTQYF. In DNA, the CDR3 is TGTGCCAGCAGCTTAGGAGGGACTCTATTTCGTACGCAGTATTTT.

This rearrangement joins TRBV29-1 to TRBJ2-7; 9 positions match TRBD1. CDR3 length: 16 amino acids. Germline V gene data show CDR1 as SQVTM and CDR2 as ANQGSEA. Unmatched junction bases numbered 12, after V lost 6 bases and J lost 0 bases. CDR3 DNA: TGCAGCGTGTGGGGACAGGGACTTTCGAGCTCCTACGAGCAGTACTTC. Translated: CSVWGQGLSSSYEQYF.

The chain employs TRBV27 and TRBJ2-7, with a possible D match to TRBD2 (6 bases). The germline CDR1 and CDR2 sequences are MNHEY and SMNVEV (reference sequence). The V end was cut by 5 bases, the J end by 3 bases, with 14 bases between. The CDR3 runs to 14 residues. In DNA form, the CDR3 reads TGTGCCAGCAGTCCCGGGGGTCCAAACTACGAGCAGTACTTC. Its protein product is CASSPGGPNYEQYF.

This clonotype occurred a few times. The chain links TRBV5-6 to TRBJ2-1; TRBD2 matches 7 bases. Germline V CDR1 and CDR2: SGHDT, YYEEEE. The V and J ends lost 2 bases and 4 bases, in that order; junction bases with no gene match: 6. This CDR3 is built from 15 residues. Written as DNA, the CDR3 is TGTGCCAGCAGCTTTATAGGCGGGAGTTACAATGAGCAGTTCTTC. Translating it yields CASSFIGGSYNEQFF.

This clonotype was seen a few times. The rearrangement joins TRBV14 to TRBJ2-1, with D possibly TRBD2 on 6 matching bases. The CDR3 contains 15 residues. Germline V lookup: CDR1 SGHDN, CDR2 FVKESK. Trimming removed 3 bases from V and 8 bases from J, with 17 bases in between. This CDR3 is CASSHLGGFGDEQFF. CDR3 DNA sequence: TGTGCCAGCAGCCACTTGGGGGGTTTCGGAGATGAGCAGTTCTTC.

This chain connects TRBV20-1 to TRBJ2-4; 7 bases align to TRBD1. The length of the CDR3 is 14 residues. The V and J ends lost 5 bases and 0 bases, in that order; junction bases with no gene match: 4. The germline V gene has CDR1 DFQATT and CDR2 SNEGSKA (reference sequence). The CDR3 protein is CSARQGEAKNIQYF. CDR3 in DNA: TGCAGTGCTCGACAGGGAGAAGCCAAAAACATTCAGTACTTC.

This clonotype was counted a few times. CDR3 DNA sequence: TGTGCCAGCAGCGGAACTAGCATCCCGGGGCCGTCCCTCGAGCAGTACTTC. It codes for CASSGTSIPGPSLEQYF. The V call is TRBV9, the J call TRBJ2-7; tentative D call: TRBD2 (6 bases). In germline, CDR1 is SGDLS, CDR2 YYNGEE. The CDR3 loop spans 17 amino acids. V lost 3 bases and J 6 bases, leaving 25 bases between the germline ends.

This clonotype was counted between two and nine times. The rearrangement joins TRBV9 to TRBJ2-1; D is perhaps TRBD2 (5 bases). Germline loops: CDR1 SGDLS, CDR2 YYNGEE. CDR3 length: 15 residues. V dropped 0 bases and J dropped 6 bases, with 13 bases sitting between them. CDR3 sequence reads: CASSVVAAEPNEQFF. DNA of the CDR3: TGTGCCAGCAGCGTAGTCGCAGCGGAACCCAATGAGCAGTTCTTC.

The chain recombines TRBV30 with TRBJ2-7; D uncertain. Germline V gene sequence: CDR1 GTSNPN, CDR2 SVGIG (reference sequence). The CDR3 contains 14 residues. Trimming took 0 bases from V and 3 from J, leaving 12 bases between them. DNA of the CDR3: TGTGCCTGGAGTGTACGAGGTGTCCTCTACGAGCAGTACTTC. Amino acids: CAWSVRGVLYEQYF.